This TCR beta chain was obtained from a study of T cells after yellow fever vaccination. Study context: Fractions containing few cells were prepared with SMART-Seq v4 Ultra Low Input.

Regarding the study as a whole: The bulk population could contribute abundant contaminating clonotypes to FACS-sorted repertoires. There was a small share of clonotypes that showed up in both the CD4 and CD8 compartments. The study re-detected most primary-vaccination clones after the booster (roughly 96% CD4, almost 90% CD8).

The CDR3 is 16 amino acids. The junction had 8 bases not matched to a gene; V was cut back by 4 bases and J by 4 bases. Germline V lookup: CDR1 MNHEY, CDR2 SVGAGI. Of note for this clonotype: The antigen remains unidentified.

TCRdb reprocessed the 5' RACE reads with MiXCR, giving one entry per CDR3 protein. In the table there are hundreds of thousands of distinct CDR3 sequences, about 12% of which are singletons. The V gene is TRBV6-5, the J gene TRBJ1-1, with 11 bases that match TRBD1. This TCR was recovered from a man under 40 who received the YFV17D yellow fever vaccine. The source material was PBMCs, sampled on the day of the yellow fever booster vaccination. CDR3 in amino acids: CASSLSRTGGVTEAFF. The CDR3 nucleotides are TGTGCCAGCAGTTTATCGCGGACAGGGGGCGTCACTGAAGCTTTCTTT.